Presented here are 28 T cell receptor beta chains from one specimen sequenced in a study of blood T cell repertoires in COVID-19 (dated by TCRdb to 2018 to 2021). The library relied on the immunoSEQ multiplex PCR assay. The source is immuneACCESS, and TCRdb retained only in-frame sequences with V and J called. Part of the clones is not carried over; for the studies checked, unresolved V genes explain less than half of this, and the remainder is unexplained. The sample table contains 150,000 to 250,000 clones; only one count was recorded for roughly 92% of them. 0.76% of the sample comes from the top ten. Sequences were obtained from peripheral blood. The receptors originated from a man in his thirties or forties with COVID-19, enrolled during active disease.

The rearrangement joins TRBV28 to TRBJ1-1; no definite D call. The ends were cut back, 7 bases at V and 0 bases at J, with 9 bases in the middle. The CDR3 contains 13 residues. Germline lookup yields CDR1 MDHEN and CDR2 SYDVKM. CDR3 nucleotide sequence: TGTGCCAGCAAGGACGGGATGAACACTGAAGCTTTCTTT. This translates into CASKDGMNTEAFF.

The CDR3, as DNA: TGTGCCAGCAGCCCCAAGCTAGGACAGGCGACAGATACGCAGTATTTT. Its protein product is CASSPKLGQATDTQYF. The chain links TRBV7-9 to TRBJ2-3; 7 nucleotides match TRBD1. With 5 bases clipped from V and 3 bases from J, the junction kept 11 bases outside the gene matches. This CDR3 region has 16 residues. Germline V gene data show CDR1 as SEHNR and CDR2 as FQNEAQ (reference sequence). Full variable domain (rest looked up from reference TRBV7-9 and TRBJ2-3): DTGVSQNPRHKITKRGQNVTFRCDPISEHNRLYWYRQTLGQGPEFLTYFQNEAQLEKSRLLSDRFSAERPKGSFSTLEIQRTEQGDSAMYLCASSPKLGQATDTQYFGPGTRLTVL.

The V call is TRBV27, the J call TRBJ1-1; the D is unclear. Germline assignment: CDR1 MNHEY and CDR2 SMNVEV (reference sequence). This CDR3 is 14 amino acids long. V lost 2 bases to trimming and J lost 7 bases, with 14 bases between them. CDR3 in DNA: TGTGCCAGCAGTTTACAGACGGGGTCTAGTGAAGCTTTCTTT. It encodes CASSLQTGSSEAFF.

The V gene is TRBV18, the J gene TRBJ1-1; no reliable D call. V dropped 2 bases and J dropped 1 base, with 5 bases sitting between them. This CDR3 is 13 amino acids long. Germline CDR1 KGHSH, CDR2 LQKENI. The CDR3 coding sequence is TGTGCCAGCTCACCAATAGAGAACACTGAAGCTTTCTTT. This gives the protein CASSPIENTEAFF.

CDR3 protein: CASSIGTGGRRSDTQYF. The CDR3 DNA reads as TGTGCCAGTAGTATAGGTACGGGGGGGCGGAGGTCAGATACGCAGTATTTT. The V gene is TRBV19, the J gene TRBJ2-3, with 8 bases matching TRBD2. Trimming removed 1 base from V and 4 bases from J; junction bases left unmatched: 10. This CDR3 is built from 17 residues. Germline CDR1 reads LNHDA; CDR2 reads SQIVND (reference sequence).

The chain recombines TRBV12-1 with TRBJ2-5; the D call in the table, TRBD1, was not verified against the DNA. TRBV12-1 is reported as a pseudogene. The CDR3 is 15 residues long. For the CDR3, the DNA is TGTGCCAGCAGCGCTAGGACAGGGCTTCGAGAGACCCAGTACTTC. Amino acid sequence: CASSARTGLRETQYF.

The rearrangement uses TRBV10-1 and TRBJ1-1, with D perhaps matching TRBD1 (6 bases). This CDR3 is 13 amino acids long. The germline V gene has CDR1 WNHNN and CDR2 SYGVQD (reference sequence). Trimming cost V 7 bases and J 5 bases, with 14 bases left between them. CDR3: CASTGERGTEAFF. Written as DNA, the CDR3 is TGCGCCAGCACTGGTGAAAGGGGGACTGAAGCTTTCTTT.

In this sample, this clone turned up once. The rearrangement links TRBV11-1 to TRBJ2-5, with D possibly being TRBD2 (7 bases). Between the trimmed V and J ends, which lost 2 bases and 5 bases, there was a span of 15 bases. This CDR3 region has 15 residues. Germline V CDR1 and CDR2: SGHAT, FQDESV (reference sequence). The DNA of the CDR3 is TGTGCCAGCAGCTTAAAGGGGGGGTGGTTGGAGACCCAGTACTTC. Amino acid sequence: CASSLKGGWLETQYF.

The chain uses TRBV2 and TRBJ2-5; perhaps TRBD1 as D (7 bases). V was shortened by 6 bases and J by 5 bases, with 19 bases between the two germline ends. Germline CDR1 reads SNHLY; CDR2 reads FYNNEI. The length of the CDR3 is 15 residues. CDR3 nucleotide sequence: TGTGCCAGCAGGCGGGCGACAGGGACTGACGAGACCCAGTACTTC. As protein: CASRRATGTDETQYF.

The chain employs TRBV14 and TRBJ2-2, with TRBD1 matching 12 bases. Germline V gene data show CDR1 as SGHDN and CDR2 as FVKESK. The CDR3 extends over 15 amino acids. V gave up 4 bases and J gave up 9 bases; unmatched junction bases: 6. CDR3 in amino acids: CASSPGTGGHRELFF. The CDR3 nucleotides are TGTGCCAGCAGCCCCGGGACAGGGGGCCACAGGGAGCTGTTTTTT.

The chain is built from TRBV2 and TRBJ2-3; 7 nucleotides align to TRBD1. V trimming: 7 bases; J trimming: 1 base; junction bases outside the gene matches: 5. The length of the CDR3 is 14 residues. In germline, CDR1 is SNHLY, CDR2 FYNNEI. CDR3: CASTPGQGTDTQYF. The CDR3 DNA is TGTGCCAGCACTCCCGGACAGGGCACAGATACGCAGTATTTT.

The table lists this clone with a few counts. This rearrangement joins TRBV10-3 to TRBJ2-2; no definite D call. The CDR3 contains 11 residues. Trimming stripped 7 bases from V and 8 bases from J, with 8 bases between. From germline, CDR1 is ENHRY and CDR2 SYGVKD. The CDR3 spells CAITEVGELFF. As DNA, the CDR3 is TGTGCCATCACCGAGGTGGGGGAGCTGTTTTTT.

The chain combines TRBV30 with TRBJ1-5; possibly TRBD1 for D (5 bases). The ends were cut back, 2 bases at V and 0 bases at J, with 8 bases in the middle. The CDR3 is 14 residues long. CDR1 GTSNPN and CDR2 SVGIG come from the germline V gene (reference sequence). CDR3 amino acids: CAWSLQVSNQPQHF. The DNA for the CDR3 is TGTGCCTGGAGTTTACAGGTTAGCAATCAGCCCCAGCATTTT.

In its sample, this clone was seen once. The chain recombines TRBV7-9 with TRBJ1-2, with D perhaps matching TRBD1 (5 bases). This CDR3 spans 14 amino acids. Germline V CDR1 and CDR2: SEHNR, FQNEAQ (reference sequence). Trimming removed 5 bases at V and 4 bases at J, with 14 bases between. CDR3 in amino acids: CASSLGGEAYGYTF. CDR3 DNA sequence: TGTGCCAGCAGCCTGGGGGGGGAGGCCTATGGCTACACCTTC.

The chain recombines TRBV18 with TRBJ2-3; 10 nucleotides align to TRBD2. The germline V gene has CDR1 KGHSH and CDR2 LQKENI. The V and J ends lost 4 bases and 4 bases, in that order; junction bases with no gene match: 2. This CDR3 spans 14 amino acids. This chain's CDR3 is CASSLGTSADTQYF. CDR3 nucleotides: TGTGCCAGCTCACTCGGGACTAGCGCAGATACGCAGTATTTT.

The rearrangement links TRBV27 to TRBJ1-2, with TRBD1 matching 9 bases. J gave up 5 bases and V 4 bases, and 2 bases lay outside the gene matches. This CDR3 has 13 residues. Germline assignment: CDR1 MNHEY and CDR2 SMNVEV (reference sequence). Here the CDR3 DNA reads TGTGCCAGCAGTTCGGGACAGGGATATGGCTACACCTTC. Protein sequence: CASSSGQGYGYTF.

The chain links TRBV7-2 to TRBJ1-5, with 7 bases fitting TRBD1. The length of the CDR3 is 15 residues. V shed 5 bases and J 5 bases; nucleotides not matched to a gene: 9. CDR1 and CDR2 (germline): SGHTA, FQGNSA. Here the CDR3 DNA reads TGTGCCAGCAGCCTGTGGACAGGTACTTATCAGCCCCAGCATTTT. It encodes CASSLWTGTYQPQHF. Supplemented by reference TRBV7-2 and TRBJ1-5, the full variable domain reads GAGVSQSPSNKVTEKGKDVELRCDPISGHTALYWYRQSLGQGLEFLIYFQGNSAPDKSGLPSDRFSAERTGGSVSTLTIQRTQQEDSAVYLCASSLWTGTYQPQHFGDGTRLSIL.

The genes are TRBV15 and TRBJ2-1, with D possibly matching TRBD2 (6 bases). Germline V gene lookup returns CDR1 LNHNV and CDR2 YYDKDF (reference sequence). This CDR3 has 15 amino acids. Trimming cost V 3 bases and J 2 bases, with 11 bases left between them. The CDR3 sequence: CATSSETGAYNEQFF. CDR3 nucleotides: TGTGCCACCAGCAGTGAAACGGGAGCCTACAATGAGCAGTTCTTC.

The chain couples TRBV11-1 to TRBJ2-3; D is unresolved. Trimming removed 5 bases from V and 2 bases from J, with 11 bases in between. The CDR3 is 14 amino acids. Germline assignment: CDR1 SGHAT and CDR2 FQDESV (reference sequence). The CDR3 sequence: CASSLPLFTDTQYF. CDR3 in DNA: TGTGCCAGCAGCCTCCCCCTCTTCACAGATACGCAGTATTTT.

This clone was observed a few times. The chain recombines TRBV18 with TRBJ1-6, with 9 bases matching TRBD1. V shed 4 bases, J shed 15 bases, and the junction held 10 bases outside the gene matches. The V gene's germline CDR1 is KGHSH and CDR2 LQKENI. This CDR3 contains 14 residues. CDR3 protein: CASSQGQGFEGLHF. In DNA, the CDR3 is TGTGCCAGCTCACAAGGACAGGGGTTTGAAGGCCTCCACTTT.

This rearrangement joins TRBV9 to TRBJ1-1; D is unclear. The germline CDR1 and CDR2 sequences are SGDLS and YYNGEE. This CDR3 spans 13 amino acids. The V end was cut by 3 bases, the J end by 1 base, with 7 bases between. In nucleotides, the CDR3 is TGTGCCAGCAGCGCACAGAGGAACACTGAAGCTTTCTTT. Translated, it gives CASSAQRNTEAFF.

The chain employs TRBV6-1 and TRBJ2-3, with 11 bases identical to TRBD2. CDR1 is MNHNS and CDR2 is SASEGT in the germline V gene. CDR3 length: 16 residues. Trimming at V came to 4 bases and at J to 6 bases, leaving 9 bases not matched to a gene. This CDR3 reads CASSGNSGGAVDTQYF. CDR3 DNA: TGTGCCAGCAGTGGCAATAGCGGGGGGGCAGTGGATACGCAGTATTTT.

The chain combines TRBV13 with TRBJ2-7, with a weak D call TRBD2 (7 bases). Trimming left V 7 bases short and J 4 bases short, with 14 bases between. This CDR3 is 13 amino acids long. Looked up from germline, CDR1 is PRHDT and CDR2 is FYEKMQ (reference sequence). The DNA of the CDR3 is TGTGCCAGCAATAGGGGGGGGCAGTACGAGCAGTACTTC. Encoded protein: CASNRGGQYEQYF.

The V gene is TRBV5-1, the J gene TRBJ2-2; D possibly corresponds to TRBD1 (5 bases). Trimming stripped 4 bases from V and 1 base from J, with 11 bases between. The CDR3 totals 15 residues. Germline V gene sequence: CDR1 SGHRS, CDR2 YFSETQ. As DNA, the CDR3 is TGCGCCAGCAGCGACCTTACAGGGAACACCGGGGAGCTGTTTTTT. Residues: CASSDLTGNTGELFF.

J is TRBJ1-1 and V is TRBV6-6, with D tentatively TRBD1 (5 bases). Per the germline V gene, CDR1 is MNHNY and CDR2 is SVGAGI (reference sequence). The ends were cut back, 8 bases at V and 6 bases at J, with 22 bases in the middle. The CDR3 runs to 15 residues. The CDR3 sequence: CASGAQAKLLPEAFF. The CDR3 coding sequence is TGTGCCAGCGGCGCACAGGCAAAACTTCTGCCTGAAGCTTTCTTT.

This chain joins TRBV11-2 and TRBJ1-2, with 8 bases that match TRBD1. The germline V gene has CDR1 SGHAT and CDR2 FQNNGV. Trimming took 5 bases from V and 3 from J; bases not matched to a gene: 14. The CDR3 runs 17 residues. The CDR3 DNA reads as TGTGCCAGCAGCCCCGGGACCCTGACAGGGGTCGACTATGGCTACACCTTC. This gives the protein CASSPGTLTGVDYGYTF.

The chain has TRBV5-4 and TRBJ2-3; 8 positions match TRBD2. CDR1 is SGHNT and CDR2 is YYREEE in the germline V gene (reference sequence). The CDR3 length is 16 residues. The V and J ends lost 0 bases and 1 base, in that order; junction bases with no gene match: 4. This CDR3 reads CASSLAGGGRTDTQYF. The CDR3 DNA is TGTGCCAGCAGCTTGGCGGGGGGGGGCCGCACAGATACGCAGTATTTT.

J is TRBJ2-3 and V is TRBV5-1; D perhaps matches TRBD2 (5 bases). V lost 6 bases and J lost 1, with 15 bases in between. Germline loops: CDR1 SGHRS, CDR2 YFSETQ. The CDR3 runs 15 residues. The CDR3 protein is CASTPLGSGTDTQYF. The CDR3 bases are TGCGCCAGCACCCCGTTGGGTAGCGGCACAGATACGCAGTATTTT.